The T cell receptor beta chain under discussion was sequenced for a study of OX40 agonist ivuxolimab in advanced cancers. Turning to this clone: What it recognizes is unknown.

Drawing of blood for sampling happened at baseline, at cycle 4 day 1, and at cycle 7 day 1. Method: immunoSEQ multiplex PCR; TCRdb's copy keeps in-frame clones and lacks some. This sample has fewer than 55,000 clones; about 88% occur once, and the top ten carry over 1.5%. Study-wide points: With doses of 0.1 to 3.0 mg/kg, CD4+ and CD8+ blood T cells had undergone clonal expansion by week 6. Also showing low normalized T-cell clonal expansion were some of the nonresponders.

Trimming cost V 5 bases and J 8 bases, with 19 bases left between them. This CDR3 has 16 amino acids. Germline V lookup: CDR1 SGHTA, CDR2 FQGNSA. The V call is TRBV7-2, the J call TRBJ1-6; D gene uncertain. The clonotype comes from an adult with an advanced solid tumor such as melanoma, head and neck, liver or kidney cancer. Sequences were derived from CD4+ or CD8+ T cells sorted from blood, sampled in a trial of the OX40 agonist ivuxolimab. CDR3: CASSNPLRGFYSPLHF. The CDR3 DNA is TGTGCCAGCAGCAACCCGCTAAGAGGGTTCTATTCACCCCTCCACTTT.